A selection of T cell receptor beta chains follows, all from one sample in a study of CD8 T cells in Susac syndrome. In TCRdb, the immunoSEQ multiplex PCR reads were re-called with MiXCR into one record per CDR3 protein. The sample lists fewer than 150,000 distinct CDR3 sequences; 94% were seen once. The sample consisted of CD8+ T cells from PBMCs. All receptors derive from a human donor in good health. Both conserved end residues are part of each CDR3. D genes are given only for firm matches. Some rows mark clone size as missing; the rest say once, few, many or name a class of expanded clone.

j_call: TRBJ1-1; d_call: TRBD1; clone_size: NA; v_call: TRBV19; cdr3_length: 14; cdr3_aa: CASTLGTGGTEAFF; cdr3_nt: TGTGCCAGTACCCTGGGGACAGGGGGCACTGAAGCTTTCTTT
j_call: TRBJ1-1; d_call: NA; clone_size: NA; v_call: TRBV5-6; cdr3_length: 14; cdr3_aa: CASSDGWPNTEAFF; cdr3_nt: TGTGCCAGCAGCGACGGGTGGCCGAACACTGAAGCTTTCTTT
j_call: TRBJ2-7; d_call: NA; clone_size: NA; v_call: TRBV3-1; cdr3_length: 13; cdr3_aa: CASSRTLSSEQYF; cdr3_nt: TGTGCCAGTTCGAGGACCCTATCCTCCGAGCAGTACTTC
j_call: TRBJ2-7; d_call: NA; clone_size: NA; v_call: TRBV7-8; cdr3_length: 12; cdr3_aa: CASSFRSYEQYF; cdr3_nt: TGTGCCAGCAGCTTTAGGTCCTACGAGCAGTACTTC
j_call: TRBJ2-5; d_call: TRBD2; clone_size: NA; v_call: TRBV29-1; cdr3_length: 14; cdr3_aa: CSVVAAGGGETQYF; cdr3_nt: TGCAGCGTTGTAGCGGCGGGAGGTGGAGAGACCCAGTACTTC
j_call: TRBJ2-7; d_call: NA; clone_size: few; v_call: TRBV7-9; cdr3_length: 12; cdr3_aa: CASSLGSSEQYF; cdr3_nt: TGTGCCAGCAGCTTAGGAAGCAGTGAGCAGTACTTC
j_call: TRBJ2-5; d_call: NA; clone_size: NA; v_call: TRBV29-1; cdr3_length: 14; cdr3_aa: CSVVVPADLGTQYF; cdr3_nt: TGCAGCGTTGTCGTGCCGGCGGATCTAGGTACCCAGTACTTC
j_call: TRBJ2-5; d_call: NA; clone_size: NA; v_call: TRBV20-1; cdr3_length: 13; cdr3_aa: CSARDQDGETQYF; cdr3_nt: TGCAGTGCTAGAGACCAGGACGGTGAGACCCAGTACTTC
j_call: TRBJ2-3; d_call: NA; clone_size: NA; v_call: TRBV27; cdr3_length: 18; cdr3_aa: CASSHTGTRLSSTDTQYF; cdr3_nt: TGTGCCAGCAGTCATACCGGGACTCGCCTTTCTAGCACAGATACGCAGTATTTT
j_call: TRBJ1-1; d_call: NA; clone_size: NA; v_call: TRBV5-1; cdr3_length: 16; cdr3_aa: CASSLAGDEPNTEAFF; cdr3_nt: TGCGCCAGCAGCTTGGCGGGAGACGAACCGAACACTGAAGCTTTCTTT
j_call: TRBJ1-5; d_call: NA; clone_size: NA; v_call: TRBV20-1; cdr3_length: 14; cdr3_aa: CSARGTPLNQPQHF; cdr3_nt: TGCAGTGCTAGGGGGACACCCTTAAATCAGCCCCAGCATTTT